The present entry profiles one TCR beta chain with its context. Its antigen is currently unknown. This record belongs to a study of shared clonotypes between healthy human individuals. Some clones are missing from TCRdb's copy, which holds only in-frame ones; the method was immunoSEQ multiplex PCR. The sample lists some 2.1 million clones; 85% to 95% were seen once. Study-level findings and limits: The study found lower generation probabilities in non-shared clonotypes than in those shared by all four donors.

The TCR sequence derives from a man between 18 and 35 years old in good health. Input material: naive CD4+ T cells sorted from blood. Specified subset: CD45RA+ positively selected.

In nucleotides, the CDR3 is TGTGCCAGCAGCTCCAGTTCCATCACGGGGAACGAGCAGTACTTC. Its protein is CASSSSSITGNEQYF. The chain couples TRBV7-9 to TRBJ2-7, with D possibly being TRBD2 (5 bases). The germline V gene has CDR1 SEHNR and CDR2 FQNEAQ (reference sequence). Trimming cost V 4 bases and J 5 bases, with 18 bases left between them. The CDR3 consists of 15 residues.